Listed below are T cell receptor beta chains from one sample, sequenced in a study of cytomegalovirus exposure and HLA in healthy donors. The assay was immunoSEQ multiplex PCR, and TCRdb's table has in-frame clones only and misses some. Its listing shows around 40,000 clones. Sequenced: PBMCs. The receptors were gathered from a young man in good health and CMV-seronegative. Each CDR3 is given with its conserved first and last residue.

cdr3_length v_call cdr3_aa
14 TRBV5-5 CASLQTGRPTEAFF
14 TRBV4-2 CASSQEGGPDKQYF
14 TRBV29-1 CSVDLLQGAHGYTF
14 TRBV18 CASSPGRGPYEQYF
16 TRBV5-4 CASSLAEAGGRHEQYF
15 TRBV4-1 CASSQDSGAVSGYTF
14 TRBV16 CASRTDRDNNEQFF
16 TRBV13 CASRRWGTRLGYEQYF
14 TRBV10-3 CAISDSRGDNEQFF
19 TRBV11-3 CASSIEPPKSSGGTYEQYF
10 TRBV20-1 CSAWDRRQYF